The 31 T cell receptor beta chains in this list originate from one sample, sequenced in a study of T-cell memory formation after mild COVID-19. Each CDR3 protein is one row after TCRdb ran MiXCR on the 5' RACE reads. The data contain roughly 49,000 distinct CDR3 sequences, roughly 27% of them seen just once; the ten biggest clones take up around 44%. Sequenced sample: PBMCs or a T cell subset sorted from them (not recorded which). Receptors originate from a man younger than 35 who had mild COVID-19 (a few samples of this study predate the infection). Cell type and time point are not known.

In its sample, this clonotype was seen once. The chain uses TRBV6-5 and TRBJ2-7; 7 bases agree with TRBD1. Germline CDR1 and CDR2: MNHEY and SVGAGI. The V segment lost 5 bases and the J segment 3 bases; nucleotides outside the gene matches: 4. This CDR3 region has 13 residues. CDR3 sequence: CASSGQALYEQYV. CDR3 DNA sequence: TGTGCCAGCAGTGGACAGGCGCTCTACGAGCAGTACGTC.

This clonotype came up a few times. The rearrangement links TRBV5-1 to TRBJ2-6; the D is unclear. Germline values: CDR1 SGHRS, CDR2 YFSETQ. This CDR3 comprises 19 residues. The V gene lost 0 bases and the J gene lost 0 bases, with 16 bases spanning the gap. This chain's CDR3 is CASSLVGPVGLSGANVLTF. The CDR3 DNA reads TGCGCCAGCAGCTTGGTAGGGCCAGTCGGGCTCTCTGGGGCCAACGTCCTGACTTTC.

The CDR3 DNA follows: TGCAGTGCTAGGGCAGGGGAAGCTTTCTTT. This encodes CSARAGEAFF. The chain has TRBV20-1 and TRBJ1-1; tentative D call: TRBD1 (5 bases). This CDR3 contains 10 residues. Trimming cost V 3 bases and J 8 bases, with 7 bases left between them. The germline V gene has CDR1 DFQATT and CDR2 SNEGSKA (reference sequence).

The chain combines TRBV4-3 with TRBJ1-2, with D uncertain. Germline-derived CDR1 and CDR2 are LGHNA and YSLEER. The CDR3 loop spans 14 amino acids. V lost 4 bases to trimming and J lost 1 base, with 10 bases between them. The CDR3 reads CASSPTAGNYGYTF. CDR3 coding DNA: TGCGCCAGCAGCCCCACTGCGGGTAACTATGGCTACACCTTC.

This chain uses TRBV4-3 with TRBJ2-6, with D unclear. Germline assignment: CDR1 LGHNA and CDR2 YSLEER. V dropped 1 base and J dropped 2 bases, with 6 bases sitting between them. CDR3 size: 15 residues. CDR3 coding DNA: TGCGCCAGCAGCCAAGCCCTAACTGGGGCCAACGTCCTGACTTTC. Translating gives CASSQALTGANVLTF.

This clonotype was counted only a few times. The rearrangement links TRBV7-9 to TRBJ1-1; D is unresolved. Looked up from germline, CDR1 is SEHNR and CDR2 is FQNEAQ (reference sequence). Trimming shortened V by 1 base and J by 1 base, and 7 bases separated the two germline ends. The CDR3 runs to 14 residues. In nucleotides, the CDR3 is TGTGCCAGCAGCTTAGTGGGAGGGAACACTGAAGCTTTCTTT. It encodes CASSLVGGNTEAFF.

The V gene is TRBV12-3 or TRBV12-4, the J gene TRBJ2-7; 9 nucleotides align to TRBD1. V was pared by 4 bases and J by 0 bases, with 4 bases of the junction left unmatched. There are 15 residues in the CDR3. The chain's CDR3 is CASSSPGQGSYEQYF. The CDR3 DNA reads as TGTGCCAGCAGTTCCCCGGGACAGGGCTCCTACGAGCAGTACTTC.

This chain links TRBV5-1 with TRBJ2-7; 8 bases are shared with TRBD1. The CDR3 runs to 13 residues. Germline V gives CDR1 SGHRS, CDR2 YFSETQ. The J segment lost 5 bases and the V segment lost 6 bases, leaving 7 bases of the junction unmatched. The CDR3 reads CASTWKGQDEQYV. The CDR3 nucleotides are TGCGCCAGCACCTGGAAGGGACAGGACGAGCAGTACGTC.

The rearrangement links TRBV19 to TRBJ1-6; 10 bases are shared with TRBD1. CDR1 and CDR2 from the germline V gene are LNHDA and SQIVND (reference sequence). Trimming at V came to 6 bases and at J to 7 bases, leaving 6 bases not matched to a gene. The CDR3 length is 15 residues. CDR3 protein: CASSPTGGRNSPLHF. CDR3 coding DNA: TGTGCCAGTAGCCCGACAGGGGGCCGGAATTCACCCCTCCACTTT.

This clonotype has ten or more counts. The rearrangement links TRBV7-9 to TRBJ2-1; D perhaps matches TRBD1 (5 bases). Germline CDR1 SEHNR, CDR2 FQNEAQ (reference sequence). The CDR3 has 15 residues. V was clipped by 4 bases and J by 8 bases, with 18 bases between them. CDR3 sequence reads: CASSSEVAGFDEQFF. CDR3 DNA: TGTGCCAGCAGCTCAGAGGTGGCAGGGTTCGATGAGCAGTTCTTC.

This chain joins TRBV5-4 and TRBJ2-5, with a weak D call TRBD2 (5 bases). V dropped 4 bases and J dropped 5 bases, with 21 bases sitting between them. Germline V gene data show CDR1 as SGHNT and CDR2 as YYREEE (reference sequence). The CDR3 covers 16 residues. The CDR3 here is CASSPYSRPREETQYF. The CDR3 nucleotides are TGTGCCAGCAGCCCCTACTCCCGACCTAGGGAGGAGACCCAGTACTTC.

V gene TRBV4-2 combines with J gene TRBJ2-1; the D is unclear. V dropped 0 bases and J dropped 9 bases, with 6 bases sitting between them. This CDR3 spans 12 amino acids. In germline, CDR1 is LGHNA, CDR2 YNFKEQ. The CDR3 spells CASSQDSIEQFF. The CDR3 DNA is TGTGCCAGCAGCCAAGATTCGATTGAGCAGTTCTTC.

This clonotype came up a few times. The rearrangement uses TRBV6-5 and TRBJ2-1; 15 positions match TRBD2. The germline CDR1 and CDR2 sequences are MNHEY and SVGAGI. V shed 6 bases, J shed 9 bases, and the junction held 9 bases outside the gene matches. This CDR3 spans 16 amino acids. CDR3 region: CASRNGLAGGPVEQFF. The DNA of the CDR3 is TGTGCCAGCAGAAACGGACTAGCGGGGGGGCCGGTTGAGCAGTTCTTC.

DNA for the CDR3: TGTGCCAGCAGCCCAGGGGGAGACGAGCAGTACTTC. Its translation is CASSPGGDEQYF. This rearrangement joins TRBV5-5 to TRBJ2-7; 7 bases map to TRBD1. J was trimmed by 5 bases and V by 4 bases; bases with no gene match: 3. The CDR3 extends over 12 amino acids. Germline V gene sequence: CDR1 SGHKS, CDR2 YYEKEE (reference sequence). Looking up the rest from reference TRBV5-5 and TRBJ2-7 gives the full variable domain: DAGVTQSPTHLIKTRGQQVTLRCSPISGHKSVSWYQQVLGQGPQFIFQYYEKEERGRGNFPDRFSARQFPNYSSELNVNALLLGDSALYLCASSPGGDEQYFGPGTRLTVT.

The rearrangement links TRBV7-3 to TRBJ2-7; D possibly corresponds to TRBD1 (6 bases). The germline gives CDR1 SGHTA, CDR2 FQGTGA. The CDR3 loop spans 14 amino acids. Between the trimmed V and J ends, which lost 5 bases and 2 bases, there was a span of 13 bases. The CDR3 reads CASSTTGTTYEQYV. In DNA form, the CDR3 reads TGTGCCAGCAGCACGACAGGTACTACCTACGAGCAGTACGTC.

J is TRBJ1-5 and V is TRBV27, with D perhaps matching TRBD1 (5 bases). The ends were cut back, 2 bases at V and 4 bases at J, with 9 bases in the middle. CDR3 size: 14 residues. The V gene's germline CDR1 is MNHEY and CDR2 SMNVEV (reference sequence). The CDR3 DNA reads TGTGCCAGCAGTTTACAGGGACCTAATCAGCCCCAGCATTTT. Translated: CASSLQGPNQPQHF.

This chain uses TRBV7-9 with TRBJ2-7; maybe TRBD1 (6 bases). V shed 0 bases and J shed 2 bases, with 14 bases lying between them. The CDR3 spans 16 residues. Germline assignment: CDR1 SEHNR and CDR2 FQNEAQ (reference sequence). CDR3 in DNA: TGTGCCAGCAGCTTAGCAAGGGGGATGCTGACCTACGAGCAGTACTTC. The encoded protein is CASSLARGMLTYEQYF.

The rearrangement joins TRBV5-4 to TRBJ1-1; 11 bases fit TRBD1. This CDR3 contains 15 residues. Germline V gene lookup returns CDR1 SGHNT and CDR2 YYREEE (reference sequence). V was pared by 4 bases and J by 5 bases, with 7 bases of the junction left unmatched. CDR3 sequence: CASSKGQGAGTEAFF. CDR3 bases: TGTGCCAGCAGCAAAGGACAGGGGGCAGGAACTGAAGCTTTCTTT.

This chain joins TRBV4-2 and TRBJ2-1; D not certain. CDR1 is LGHNA, CDR2 YNFKEQ, per germline. The V end lost 3 bases, the J end lost 5 bases, and 17 bases lay between the germline ends. This CDR3 spans 16 amino acids. CDR3 DNA: TGTGCCAGCAGCCAGGGGATCGGCCGAAAAGACAATGAGCAGTTCTTC. It yields the protein CASSQGIGRKDNEQFF.

The chain uses TRBV9 and TRBJ2-5; 7 positions agree with TRBD1. CDR1 and CDR2 from the germline V gene are SGDLS and YYNGEE. This CDR3 has 16 amino acids. With V trimmed by 0 bases and J by 5 bases, 10 bases remained unmatched. CDR3 coding DNA: TGTGCCAGCAGCGTAGAGGGGGCTAGTCTTCTGGAGACCCAGTACTTC. Translated: CASSVEGASLLETQYF.

The chain has TRBV12-3 or TRBV12-4 and TRBJ1-5; no reliable D call. V lost 1 base, J lost 0 bases, and 7 bases lay in between. The CDR3 spans 15 residues. The chain's CDR3 is CASSLGVDSNQPQHF. CDR3 coding DNA: TGTGCCAGCAGTTTAGGTGTAGATAGCAATCAGCCCCAGCATTTT.

This clonotype was observed many times. V and J are TRBV7-8 and TRBJ2-1, with D possibly being TRBD1 (6 bases). The CDR3 totals 16 residues. The ends were cut back, 5 bases at V and 5 bases at J, with 19 bases in the middle. Germline V gene sequence: CDR1 SGHVS, CDR2 FQNEAQ. CDR3 in DNA: TGTGCCAGCAGCCCGGGGTTTGGGGACAAGAACAATGAGCAGTTCTTC. As protein: CASSPGFGDKNNEQFF.

The chain recombines TRBV10-2 with TRBJ1-5; no definite D call. Trimming took off 10 bases at V and 10 bases at J, with 17 bases between the two ends. The V gene's germline CDR1 is WSHSY and CDR2 SAAADI. The CDR3 is 12 amino acids. The CDR3 bases are TGCGCCATCTCGACGGGAGACGGACCCCAGCATTTT. It is translated as CAISTGDGPQHF.

The sample holds a few counts of this clonotype. The chain employs TRBV7-8 and TRBJ1-2; D unclear. V lost 7 bases, J lost 3 bases, and 12 bases lay in between. The length of the CDR3 is 13 residues. Germline-derived CDR1 and CDR2 are SGHVS and FQNEAQ. CDR3 in amino acids: CASKDGVDYGYTF. The CDR3 DNA is TGTGCCAGCAAGGACGGGGTGGACTATGGCTACACCTTC.

The table lists this clonotype with a few counts. This chain connects TRBV12-5 to TRBJ1-2; D might be TRBD1 (5 bases). Germline V lookup: CDR1 LGHNT, CDR2 FRNRAP. The length of the CDR3 is 13 residues. Trimming pared 5 bases from V and 4 bases from J, leaving 11 bases between. CDR3 sequence (DNA): TGTGCTAGTGGTACGGGACTGATCTATGGCTACACCTTC. Amino acid sequence: CASGTGLIYGYTF.

The chain recombines TRBV9 with TRBJ2-3; no clear D. CDR1 and CDR2 from the germline V gene are SGDLS and YYNGEE. V was trimmed by 0 bases and J by 2 bases, leaving 10 bases between them. The CDR3 covers 15 residues. The CDR3 here is CASSVEGQHTDTQYF. As DNA, the CDR3 is TGTGCCAGCAGCGTAGAAGGGCAGCACACAGATACGCAGTATTTT.

This clonotype was seen a handful of times. It is unclear where the CDR3 begins or ends on the DNA, so no DNA is shown, and the CDR3 is as TCRdb lists it. The genes are TRBV20-1 and TRBJ1-2; the table assigns TRBD1, which was not confirmed against the DNA. Germline CDR1 is DFQATT and CDR2 is SNEGSKA (reference sequence). With termini counted, the CDR3 has 13 amino acids. The CDR3 spells CSSGQGVYYGYTF.

This clonotype has just a few counts. The chain combines TRBV4-3 with TRBJ2-1, with D possibly being TRBD1 or TRBD2 (5 bases each). The CDR3 is 15 amino acids. V was pared by 3 bases and J by 6 bases, with 15 bases between. Per germline, CDR1 LGHNA and CDR2 YSLEER. CDR3 bases: TGCGCCAGCAGCCATAGGGACGGTCGCTCCAATGAGCAGTTCTTC. This sequence encodes CASSHRDGRSNEQFF.

The V and J genes are TRBV29-1 and TRBJ2-1; D perhaps matches TRBD1 (5 bases). The CDR3 spans 13 residues. Germline V gives CDR1 SQVTM, CDR2 ANQGSEA. V lost 4 bases, J lost 7 bases, and 14 bases lay in between. Here the CDR3 reads CSVAQGNLNEQFF. As DNA, the CDR3 is TGCAGCGTTGCCCAGGGTAACCTTAATGAGCAGTTCTTC.

The J gene is TRBJ2-6, the V gene TRBV6-2 or TRBV6-3; D unresolved. The germline gives CDR1 MNHEY, CDR2 SVGEGT. The CDR3 has 15 amino acids. Trimming pared 2 bases from V and 4 bases from J, leaving 9 bases between. Written as DNA, the CDR3 is TGTGCCAGCAGTTACGGAGTGGAGGGGGCCAACGTCCTGACTTTC. It is translated as CASSYGVEGANVLTF.

The chain employs TRBV6-5 and TRBJ2-4; D is possibly TRBD1 (5 bases). Per germline, CDR1 MNHEY and CDR2 SVGAGI. V was cut by 5 bases and J by 5 bases, with 16 bases left in between. The CDR3 is made up of 15 amino acids. CDR3 in DNA: TGTGCCAGCAGTCCCTCGAAGGGGCGCGAAAACATTCAGTACTTC. Its protein product is CASSPSKGRENIQYF.